This entry concerns a single T cell receptor (beta chain). The cohort comprised adults aged about 18 to 89 years residing in under 30 US areas. Symptom resolution, clearance, or two negative PCRs marked donors in Cohort 3 as recovered. The data originate from a study of blood T cell repertoires in COVID-19. This table comes from immunoSEQ multiplex PCR, and its TCRdb copy is limited to in-frame clones, with some not included. The table lists roughly 160,000 clones, around 80% of them singletons, with more than 10% in the top ten. Material: PBMCs or T cells enriched from blood (not recorded which). The TCR comes from a man aged 45-65 years who had recovered from COVID-19.

The CDR3 DNA is TGTGCCAGCAGTGAAGAGGGGACAGGGGTAGTTGTAACCGGGGAGCTGTTTTTT. Translated: CASSEEGTGVVVTGELFF. The chain joins TRBV6-1 to TRBJ2-2, with 10 bases fitting TRBD1. The V segment lost 1 base and the J segment 5 bases; nucleotides outside the gene matches: 10. Germline lookup yields CDR1 MNHNS and CDR2 SASEGT. The CDR3 sequence is 18 residues long.